This T cell receptor beta chain was captured in a study of human T cells and chemical hapten exposure. Study summary: TCR yield per sample varied, mainly due to pooled library volumes. Study results and limitations: With regard to DPC sensitization, TCRs above 1 in 1000 frequency did not change.

The study extracted total RNA from unfractionated whole blood. Germline values: CDR1 SGHRS, CDR2 YFSETQ. The CDR3 totals 15 residues. J lost 2 bases, V lost 0 bases, and 5 bases had no gene match. This clonotype was seen more than once but under ten times. What it binds is unknown. Unique molecular identifiers were attached to individual cDNA molecules within the library. In the source study's methods: Per sample, the median was around 96,000 TCRs, with values from around 25,000 to 690,000. In TCRdb, the reads were re-called with MiXCR into one record per CDR3 protein. None of the V and J calls come from the authors' own analysis; TCRdb made them. The repertoire holds 95,000 to 150,000 distinct CDR3 sequences, with over 7% as singletons.

The rearrangement joins TRBV5-1 to TRBJ2-7; 7 nucleotides agree with TRBD2. The sequence was collected from a human donor in good health. Some clones in this sample may be carry-over from other donors' samples. The sequenced sample was whole blood. CDR3 nucleotides: TGCGCCAGCAGCTTGGAGCAGCGGGGCCCCTACGAGCAGTACTTC. Its protein product is CASSLEQRGPYEQYF.